This T cell receptor beta chain emerged from a study of post-analysis software for immune sequencing data. CDR3 length: 14 residues. Trimming pared 5 bases from V and 1 base from J, leaving 9 bases between. Germline V gives CDR1 SGHTA, CDR2 FQGNSA. The authors incorporated unique molecular identifiers into the TCR beta cDNA libraries. Each batch of roughly 0.95 to 10 million T cells produced approximately 470,000 cDNA molecules. TCRdb ran MiXCR on the PCR reads and lists one entry per CDR3 protein. The data hold 550,000 to 700,000 distinct CDR3 sequences, with about 40% observed a single time. Study-level results: When the samples were clustered directly with F measure, those that had been prepared in the same batch showed strong co-clustering. Controls showed lower frequencies than patients for a handful of TRBV segments, and TRBV5-6, TRBV5-1 and TRBV20-1 were among these. A significant reduction in normalized Chao1 diversity was observed in multiple sclerosis patients versus controls.

As concerns this clonotype: Its antigen is unknown.

Sequencing input: blood. The chain employs TRBV7-2 and TRBJ2-4; D gene ambiguous. The sequence derives from a girl under 18 with multiple sclerosis. CDR3 region: CASSEKGAKNIQYF. The DNA for the CDR3 is TGTGCCAGCAGCGAGAAAGGGGCCAAAAACATTCAGTACTTC.